This T cell receptor (beta chain) was found in a study of shared clonotypes between healthy human individuals. V lost 3 bases and J lost 2, with 4 bases in between. CDR3 length: 12 residues. Germline V gives CDR1 GTSNPN, CDR2 SVGIG (reference sequence). The donor population consisted of healthy HIV-negative adults with no recent acute infections or vaccinations. Combining CD45RO+ cells with CCR7-negative CD45RA+ TemRA cells gave CD8 memory. Each sorted subset replicate got 200 ng genomic DNA, tens of thousands of genomes. Clones were read by immunoSEQ multiplex PCR, and TCRdb kept only the in-frame ones, dropping some. Of some 95,000 clones in the sample, 67% were seen once.

This receptor was identified in a man aged 25 to 40 in good health. Source material: memory CD8+ T cells sorted from blood. Specified subset: CD45RO+ cells pooled with CCR7-negative TemRA cells. This rearrangement joins TRBV30 to TRBJ2-2, with D hard to call. The CDR3 is CAWRGNTGELFF. The DNA of the CDR3 is TGTGCCTGGAGGGGAAACACCGGGGAGCTGTTTTTT.